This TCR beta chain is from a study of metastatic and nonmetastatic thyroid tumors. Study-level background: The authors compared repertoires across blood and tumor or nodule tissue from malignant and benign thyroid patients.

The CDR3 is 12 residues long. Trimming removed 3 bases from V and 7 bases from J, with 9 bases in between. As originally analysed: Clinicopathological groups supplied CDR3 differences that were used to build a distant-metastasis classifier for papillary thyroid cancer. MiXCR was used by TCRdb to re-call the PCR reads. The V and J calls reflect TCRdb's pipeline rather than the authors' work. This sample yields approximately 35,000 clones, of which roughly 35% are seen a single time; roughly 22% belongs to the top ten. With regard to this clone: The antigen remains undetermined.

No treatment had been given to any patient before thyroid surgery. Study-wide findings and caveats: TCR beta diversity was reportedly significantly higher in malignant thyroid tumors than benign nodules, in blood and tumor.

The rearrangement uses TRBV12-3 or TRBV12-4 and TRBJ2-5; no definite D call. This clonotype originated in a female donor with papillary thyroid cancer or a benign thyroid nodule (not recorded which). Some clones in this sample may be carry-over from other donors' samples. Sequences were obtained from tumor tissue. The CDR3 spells CASSLGRGTQYF. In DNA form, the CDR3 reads TGTGCCAGCAGTTTGGGCCGCGGGACCCAGTACTTC.